The rows below give T cell receptor beta chains drawn from one sample of a study of blood T cells in healthy people across ages. TCRdb independently ran MiXCR on the 5' RACE reads; one entry per CDR3 protein. The sample includes just under 900,000 distinct CDR3 sequences, 25% to 35% of them seen just once. The sequenced sample consisted of blood. The receptors were sampled from a woman older than 75 in good health. CDR3s leave out the opening cysteine and the closing phenylalanine or tryptophan. Fields, in order: V gene, CDR3 length, J gene, CDR3 protein.

v_gene: TRBV6-5; len: 14; j_gene: TRBJ2-7; CDR3aa: ASSPPTGAGVYEQY
v_gene: TRBV6-2/TRBV6-3; len: 16; j_gene: TRBJ2-7; CDR3aa: ASSLPPDTAVALEEQY
v_gene: TRBV6-2/TRBV6-3; len: 16; j_gene: TRBJ1-5; CDR3aa: ASSYPGQPPASNQPQH
v_gene: TRBV5-5; len: 12; j_gene: TRBJ1-2; CDR3aa: ASSLGQINYGYT
v_gene: TRBV6-6; len: 14; j_gene: TRBJ1-5; CDR3aa: ASSYNDWGAQQPQH
v_gene: TRBV6-2/TRBV6-3; len: 10; j_gene: TRBJ2-7; CDR3aa: ASSYVSYEQY
v_gene: TRBV4-2; len: 14; j_gene: TRBJ1-2; CDR3aa: ASSQDWDVRYYGYT
v_gene: TRBV5-4; len: 13; j_gene: TRBJ1-1; CDR3aa: ASSLASRGHTEAF
v_gene: TRBV25-1; len: 12; j_gene: TRBJ1-2; CDR3aa: ASSDRAANYGYT
v_gene: TRBV25-1; len: 14; j_gene: TRBJ2-2; CDR3aa: ASSAGQGRGTGELF
v_gene: TRBV30; len: 12; j_gene: TRBJ2-1; CDR3aa: AWRSTNSYNEQF
v_gene: TRBV7-2; len: 14; j_gene: -; CDR3aa: VSSTRTSGRWYEQY
v_gene: TRBV29-1; len: 9; j_gene: TRBJ1-1; CDR3aa: SVAEGLGAF
v_gene: TRBV12-3/TRBV12-4; len: 14; j_gene: TRBJ2-4; CDR3aa: ASSPDRLAGGVIQY
v_gene: TRBV7-2; len: 14; j_gene: TRBJ2-3; CDR3aa: ASSPSETGSTDTQY
v_gene: TRBV28; len: 12; j_gene: TRBJ1-1; CDR3aa: ASSLGRPDTEAF
v_gene: TRBV19; len: 12; j_gene: TRBJ2-1; CDR3aa: ASSIAGRSDEQF
v_gene: TRBV11-3; len: 14; j_gene: TRBJ2-6; CDR3aa: ASFLRRCSGANVLT
v_gene: TRBV5-1; len: 14; j_gene: TRBJ1-2; CDR3aa: ASSFDSPGFGYGYT
v_gene: TRBV5-1; len: 14; j_gene: TRBJ1-2; CDR3aa: ASSYSGTRSSYGYT
v_gene: TRBV12-3/TRBV12-4; len: 12; j_gene: TRBJ2-5; CDR3aa: ASSLNGGRETQY
v_gene: TRBV9; len: 15; j_gene: TRBJ2-5; CDR3aa: ASSVGKRGGPQGTQY
v_gene: TRBV10-3; len: 13; j_gene: TRBJ2-3; CDR3aa: AISEAELSTDTQY
v_gene: TRBV5-1; len: 13; j_gene: TRBJ2-5; CDR3aa: ASRRGASGPQTQY
v_gene: TRBV29-1; len: 10; j_gene: TRBJ2-5; CDR3aa: SGGYPKETQY
v_gene: TRBV14; len: 13; j_gene: TRBJ2-5; CDR3aa: ASSQWTGSQETQY
v_gene: TRBV27; len: 11; j_gene: TRBJ2-7; CDR3aa: ASSLNQGYEQY
v_gene: TRBV12-3/TRBV12-4; len: 12; j_gene: TRBJ2-5; CDR3aa: ASSLRRGQETQY
v_gene: TRBV12-3/TRBV12-4; len: 13; j_gene: TRBJ2-3; CDR3aa: ASSSGRLSTDTQY
v_gene: TRBV6-6; len: 14; j_gene: TRBJ1-5; CDR3aa: ASSYSQGAGNQPQH
v_gene: TRBV19; len: 13; j_gene: TRBJ2-1; CDR3aa: ASRGHVGGYNEQF
v_gene: TRBV20-1; len: 10; j_gene: TRBJ1-2; CDR3aa: SAWGRYYGYT
v_gene: TRBV7-2; len: 15; j_gene: TRBJ2-3; CDR3aa: ASSTTGVAGGTDTQY
v_gene: TRBV6-6; len: 15; j_gene: TRBJ1-3; CDR3aa: ASSYSIPRSAGNTIY
v_gene: TRBV27; len: 13; j_gene: TRBJ2-3; CDR3aa: ASRRGGQGTDTQY
v_gene: TRBV20-1; len: 11; j_gene: TRBJ1-1; CDR3aa: SATPGPREVAF
v_gene: TRBV7-8; len: 11; j_gene: TRBJ2-5; CDR3aa: ASSWGSRNEQY
v_gene: TRBV6-2/TRBV6-3; len: 13; j_gene: TRBJ2-5; CDR3aa: ASSFSRRSQETQY
v_gene: TRBV7-2; len: 13; j_gene: TRBJ2-5; CDR3aa: ASSLDWKRSETQY
v_gene: TRBV20-1; len: 17; j_gene: TRBJ2-5; CDR3aa: SARGPPGLAGTYWETQY
v_gene: TRBV15; len: 9; j_gene: TRBJ2-7; CDR3aa: ATSTTYEQY
v_gene: TRBV7-2; len: 12; j_gene: TRBJ2-5; CDR3aa: ASSFTRGQETQY
v_gene: TRBV6-1; len: 13; j_gene: TRBJ2-2; CDR3aa: ASSSWSSGSGELF
v_gene: TRBV18; len: 13; j_gene: TRBJ2-3; CDR3aa: ASSPEDSATDTQY
v_gene: TRBV3-1; len: 15; j_gene: TRBJ2-7; CDR3aa: ASSQGSGGRGGYEQY
v_gene: TRBV27; len: 15; j_gene: TRBJ2-1; CDR3aa: ASSHIPGQGSYNEQF
v_gene: TRBV11-2; len: 15; j_gene: TRBJ2-1; CDR3aa: ASSLVISSVGFNEQF
v_gene: TRBV3-1; len: 16; j_gene: TRBJ2-3; CDR3aa: ASSQGRASGVLTDTQY
v_gene: TRBV6-2/TRBV6-3; len: 12; j_gene: -; CDR3aa: ASSYSGRANEQY
v_gene: TRBV4-3; len: 14; j_gene: TRBJ2-3; CDR3aa: ASSPHRGGGTDTQY
v_gene: TRBV4-3; len: 11; j_gene: TRBJ2-5; CDR3aa: ASSQLDRNEQY
v_gene: TRBV5-6; len: 14; j_gene: TRBJ1-5; CDR3aa: ASSLGGLMSNQPQH
v_gene: TRBV6-2/TRBV6-3; len: 12; j_gene: TRBJ1-5; CDR3aa: ASSPTTGNQPQH